This passage covers 7 T cell receptor beta chains from one sample sequenced in a study of T cells expressing NK-cell markers (dated by TCRdb to 2019 to 2021). Library preparation was by 5' RACE. Sequencing instrument: Illumina HiSeq 2000. Reprocessed by TCRdb, the reads give a single entry per CDR3 protein sequence, without DNA. The record for this sample contains 500,000 to 700,000 distinct CDR3 sequences. Approximately 3.5% of the sample rests with the top ten. The sequenced sample consisted of blood T cells: a sorted CD56 or NKG2C T cell subset, CD4+ or CD8+ T cells, or bulk PBMC T cells (not recorded which). The source is a man between 18 and 35 years old in good health. Donor details come from another sample of the same person, matched by shared clones.

The chain joins TRBV6-1 to TRBJ2-1; TCRdb names TRBD1, which stays unverified in the absence of DNA. Germline assignment: CDR1 MNHNS and CDR2 SASEGT. The CDR3 has 15 residues. The CDR3 sequence is CASSIRDRENNEQFF.

The chain combines TRBV5-4 with TRBJ1-5. Germline values: CDR1 SGHNT, CDR2 YYREEE (reference sequence). This CDR3 is 13 amino acids long. CDR3: CASSPNQNQPQHF. Variable domain in full (rest from reference TRBV5-4 and TRBJ1-5): ETGVTQSPTHLIKTRGQQVTLRCSSQSGHNTVSWYQQALGQGPQFIFQYYREEENGRGNFPPRFSGLQFPNYSSELNVNALELDDSALYLCASSPNQNQPQHFGDGTRLSIL.

V usage is TRBV3-1 and J usage is TRBJ2-1. This CDR3 has 14 residues. Germline V lookup: CDR1 LGHDT, CDR2 YNNKEL (reference sequence). This CDR3 reads CASSQSYKYNEQFF.

The rearrangement links TRBV18 to TRBJ2-7; TCRdb designates TRBD2, a call that cannot be tested without DNA. The CDR3 spans 15 residues. Germline V CDR1 and CDR2: KGHSH, LQKENI. The CDR3 region is CASSPQGEPYYEQYF.

CDR3 in amino acids: CASSEEVAAGYF. This chain links TRBV3-1 with TRBJ2-7. Germline V CDR1 and CDR2: LGHDT, YNNKEL (reference sequence). This CDR3 is 12 amino acids long.

The V and J genes are TRBV7-3 and TRBJ2-1; TCRdb's D gene call, TRBD1, goes unchecked for lack of DNA. Germline loops: CDR1 SGHTA, CDR2 FQGTGA. The CDR3 consists of 17 residues. The CDR3 reads CASSYSNGTGGPNEQFF.

CDR3 sequence: CASMEGVRETQYF. The chain recombines TRBV7-6 with TRBJ2-5; without DNA, the TCRdb call of TRBD2 cannot be checked. The CDR3 totals 13 residues. Per germline, CDR1 SGHVS and CDR2 FNYEAQ. The complete variable domain, with remaining parts taken from reference TRBV7-6 and TRBJ2-5, reads GAGVSQSPRYKVTKRGQDVALRCDPISGHVSLYWYRQALGQGPEFLTYFNYEAQQDKSGLPNDRFSAERPEGSISTLTIQRTEQRDSAMYRCASMEGVRETQYFGPGTRLLVL.